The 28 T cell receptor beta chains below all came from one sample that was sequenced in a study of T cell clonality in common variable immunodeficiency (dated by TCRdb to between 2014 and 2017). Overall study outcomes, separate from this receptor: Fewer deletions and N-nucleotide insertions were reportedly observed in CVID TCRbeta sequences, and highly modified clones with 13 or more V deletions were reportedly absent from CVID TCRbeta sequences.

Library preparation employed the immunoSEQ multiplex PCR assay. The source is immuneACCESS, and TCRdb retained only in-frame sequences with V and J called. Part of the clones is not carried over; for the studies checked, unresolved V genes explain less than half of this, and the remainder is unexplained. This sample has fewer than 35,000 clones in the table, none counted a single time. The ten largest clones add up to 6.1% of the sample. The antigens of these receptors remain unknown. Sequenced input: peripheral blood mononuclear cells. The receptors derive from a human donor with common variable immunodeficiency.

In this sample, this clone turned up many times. CDR3 residues: CASSSRTGSGGADTQYF. The covered CDR3 bases are TGTGCCAGTAGTTCCAGGACAGGGTCTGGGGGAGCAGATACG. J is TRBJ2-3 and V is TRBV19, with TRBD1 matching over 8 bases. The read is 3 residues too short to cover the CDR3 end, so that end is filled in from the germline J gene. The CDR3 totals 17 residues. Unmatched junction bases numbered 14, after V lost 5 bases and J lost 4 bases. The germline CDR1 and CDR2 sequences are LNHDA and SQIVND (reference sequence).

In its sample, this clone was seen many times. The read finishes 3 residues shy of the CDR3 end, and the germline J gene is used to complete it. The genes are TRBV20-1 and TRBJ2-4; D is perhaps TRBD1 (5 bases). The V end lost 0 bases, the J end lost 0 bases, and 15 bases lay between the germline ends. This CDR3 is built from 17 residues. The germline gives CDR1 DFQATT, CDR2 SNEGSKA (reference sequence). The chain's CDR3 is CSARDPAQGIAKNIQYF. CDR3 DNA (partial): TGCAGTGCTAGAGACCCTGCTCAGGGTATAGCCAAAAACATT.

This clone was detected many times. The CDR3 sequence: CSARTGYSQPQHF. The covered CDR3 bases are TGCAGTGCTAGGACAGGGTATAGTCAGCCC. The rearrangement uses TRBV20-1 and TRBJ1-5; 7 bases are a match to TRBD1. From the germline J gene comes the end of the CDR3, since the read stops 3 residues before it. V was clipped by 3 bases and J by 6 bases; unmatched bases: 5. The CDR3 has 13 residues. Germline CDR1 DFQATT, CDR2 SNEGSKA (reference sequence).

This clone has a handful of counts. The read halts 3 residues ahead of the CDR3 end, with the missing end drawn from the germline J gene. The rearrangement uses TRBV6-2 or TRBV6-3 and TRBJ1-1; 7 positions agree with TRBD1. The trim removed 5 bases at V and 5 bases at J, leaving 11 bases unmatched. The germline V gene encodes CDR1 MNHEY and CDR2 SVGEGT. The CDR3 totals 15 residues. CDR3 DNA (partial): TGTGCCAGCAGTCGCCATGACTCAGGGGGAACTGAA. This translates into CASSRHDSGGTE. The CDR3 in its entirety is CASSRHDSGGTEAFF.

The DNA read from the CDR3 is TGTGCCAGCAGAACCAGTGGCGGAAATGGC. Protein product: CASRTSGGNG. The CDR3, in full, reads CASRTSGGNGYTF. The V call is TRBV11-2, the J call TRBJ1-2; D is unresolved. The read ends 3 residues early relative to the CDR3; the germline J gene fills the gap. Trimming pared 6 bases from V and 6 bases from J, leaving 14 bases between. The CDR3 is 13 amino acids. Germline CDR1 is SGHAT and CDR2 is FQNNGV.

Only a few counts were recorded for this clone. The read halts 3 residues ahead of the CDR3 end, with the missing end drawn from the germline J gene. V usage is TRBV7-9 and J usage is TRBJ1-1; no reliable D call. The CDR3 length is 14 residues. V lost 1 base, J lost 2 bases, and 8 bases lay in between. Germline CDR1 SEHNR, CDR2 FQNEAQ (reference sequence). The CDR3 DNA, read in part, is TGTGCCAGCAGCTTAGACAGTCGAAACACTGAA. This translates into CASSLDSRNTE. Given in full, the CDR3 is CASSLDSRNTEAFF.

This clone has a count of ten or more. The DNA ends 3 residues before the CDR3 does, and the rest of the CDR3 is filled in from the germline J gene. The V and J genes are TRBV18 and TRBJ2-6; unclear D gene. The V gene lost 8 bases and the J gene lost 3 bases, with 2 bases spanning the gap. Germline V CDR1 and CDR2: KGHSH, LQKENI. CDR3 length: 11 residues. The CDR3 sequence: CASRGANVLTF. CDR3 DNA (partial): TGTGCCAGCCGTGGGGCCAACGTC.

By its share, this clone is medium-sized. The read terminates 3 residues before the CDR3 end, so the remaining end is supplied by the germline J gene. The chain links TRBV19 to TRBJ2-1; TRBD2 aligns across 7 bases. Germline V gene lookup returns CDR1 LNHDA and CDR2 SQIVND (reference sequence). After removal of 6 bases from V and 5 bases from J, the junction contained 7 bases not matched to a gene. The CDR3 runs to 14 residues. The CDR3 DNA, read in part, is TGTGCCAGTAGAGAGGTGGGGGGGGACAATGAG. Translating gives CASREVGGDNE. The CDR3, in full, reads CASREVGGDNEQFF. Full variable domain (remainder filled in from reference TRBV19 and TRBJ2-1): DGGITQSPKYLFRKEGQNVTLSCEQNLNHDAMYWYRQDPGQGLRLIYYSQIVNDFQKGDIAEGYSVSREKKESFPLTVTSAQKNPTAFYLCASREVGGDNEQFFGPGTRLTVL.

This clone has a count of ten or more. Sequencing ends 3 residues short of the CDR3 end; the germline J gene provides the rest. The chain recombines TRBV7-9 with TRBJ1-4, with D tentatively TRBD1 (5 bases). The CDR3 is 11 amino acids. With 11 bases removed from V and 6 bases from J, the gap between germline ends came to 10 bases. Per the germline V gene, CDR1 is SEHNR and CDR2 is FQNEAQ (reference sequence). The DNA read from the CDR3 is TGTGCCCTGAGCAGGGATGAAAAA. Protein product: CALSRDEK. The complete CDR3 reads CALSRDEKLFF.

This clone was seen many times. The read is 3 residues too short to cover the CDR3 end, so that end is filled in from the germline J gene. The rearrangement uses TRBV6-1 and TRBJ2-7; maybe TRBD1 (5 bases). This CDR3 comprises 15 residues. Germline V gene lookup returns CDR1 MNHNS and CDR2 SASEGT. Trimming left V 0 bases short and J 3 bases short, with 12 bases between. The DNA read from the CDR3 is TGTGCCAGCAGTGAAGCACTAACAGGAGTCTACGAG. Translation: CASSEALTGVYE. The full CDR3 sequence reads CASSEALTGVYEQYF.

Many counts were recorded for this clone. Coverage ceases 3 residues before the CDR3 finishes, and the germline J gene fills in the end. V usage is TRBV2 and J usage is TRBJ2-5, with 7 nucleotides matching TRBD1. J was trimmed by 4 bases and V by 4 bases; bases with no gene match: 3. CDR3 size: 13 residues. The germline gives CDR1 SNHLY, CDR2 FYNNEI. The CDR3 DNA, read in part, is TGTGCCAGCAGTGCGGGACAGCTAGAGACC. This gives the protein CASSAGQLET. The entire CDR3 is CASSAGQLETQYF.

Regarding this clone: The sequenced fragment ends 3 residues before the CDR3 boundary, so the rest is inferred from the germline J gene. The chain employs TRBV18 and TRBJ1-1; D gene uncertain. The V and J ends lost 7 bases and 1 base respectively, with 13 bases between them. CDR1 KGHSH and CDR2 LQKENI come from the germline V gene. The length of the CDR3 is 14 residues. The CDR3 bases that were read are TGTGCCAGCTTACAGTGGCAGTCGAACACTGAA. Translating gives CASLQWQSNTE. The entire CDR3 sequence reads CASLQWQSNTEAFF.

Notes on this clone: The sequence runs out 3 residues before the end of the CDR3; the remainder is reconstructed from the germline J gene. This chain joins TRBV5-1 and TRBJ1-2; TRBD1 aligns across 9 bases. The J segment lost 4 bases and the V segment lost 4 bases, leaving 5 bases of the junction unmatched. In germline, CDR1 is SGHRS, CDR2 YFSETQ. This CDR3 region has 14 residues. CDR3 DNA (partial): TGCGCCAGCAGCGAGGGACAGGGAGGCTATGGC. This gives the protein CASSEGQGGYG. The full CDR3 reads CASSEGQGGYGYTF.

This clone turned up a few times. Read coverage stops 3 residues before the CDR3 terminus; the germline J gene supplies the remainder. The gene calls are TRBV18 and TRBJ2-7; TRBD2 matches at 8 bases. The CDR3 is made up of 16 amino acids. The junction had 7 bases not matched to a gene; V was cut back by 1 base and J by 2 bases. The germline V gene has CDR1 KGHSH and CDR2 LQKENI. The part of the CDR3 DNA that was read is TGTGCCAGCTCACCACTCAGCACTAGCGGTACCTACGAG. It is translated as CASSPLSTSGTYE. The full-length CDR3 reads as CASSPLSTSGTYEQYF.

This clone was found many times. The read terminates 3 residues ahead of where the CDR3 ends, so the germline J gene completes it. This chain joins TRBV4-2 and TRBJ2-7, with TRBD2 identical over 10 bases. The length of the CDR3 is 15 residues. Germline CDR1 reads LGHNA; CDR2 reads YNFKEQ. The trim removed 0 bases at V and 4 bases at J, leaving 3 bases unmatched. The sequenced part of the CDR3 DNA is TGTGCCAGCAGCCAAGAAATAGCGGGGGGTTACGAG. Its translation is CASSQEIAGGYE. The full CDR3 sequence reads CASSQEIAGGYEQYF.

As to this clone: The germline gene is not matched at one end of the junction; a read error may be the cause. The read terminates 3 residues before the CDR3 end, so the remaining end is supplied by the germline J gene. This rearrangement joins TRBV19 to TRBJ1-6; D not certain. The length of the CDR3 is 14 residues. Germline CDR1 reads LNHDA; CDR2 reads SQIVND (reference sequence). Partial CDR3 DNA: TGTGCCAGTACATTCTTCAGCGATAAGTCACCC. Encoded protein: CASTFFSDKSP. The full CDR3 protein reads CASTFFSDKSPLHF. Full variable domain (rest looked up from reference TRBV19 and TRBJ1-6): DGGITQSPKYLFRKEGQNVTLSCEQNLNHDAMYWYRQDPGQGLRLIYYSQIVNDFQKGDIAEGYSVSREKKESFPLTVTSAQKNPTAFYLCASTFFSDKSPLHFGNGTRLTVT.

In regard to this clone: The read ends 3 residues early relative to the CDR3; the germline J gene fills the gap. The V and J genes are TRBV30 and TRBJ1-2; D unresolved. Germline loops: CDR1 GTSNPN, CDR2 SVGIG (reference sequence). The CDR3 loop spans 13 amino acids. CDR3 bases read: TGTGCCTGGAGTAAGGGCGAATACGGAGGC. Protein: CAWSKGEYGG. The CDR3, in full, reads CAWSKGEYGGYTF. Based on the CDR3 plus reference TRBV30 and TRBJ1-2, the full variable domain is SQTIHQWPATLVQPVGSPLSLECTVEGTSNPNLYWYRQAAGRGLQLLFYSVGIGQISSEVPQNLSASRPQDRQFILSSKKLLLSDSGFYLCAWSKGEYGGYTFGSGTRLTVV.

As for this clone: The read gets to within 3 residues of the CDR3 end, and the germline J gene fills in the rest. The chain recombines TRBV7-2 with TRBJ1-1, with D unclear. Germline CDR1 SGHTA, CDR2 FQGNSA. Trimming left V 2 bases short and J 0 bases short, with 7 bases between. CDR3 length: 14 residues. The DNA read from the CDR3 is TGTGCCAGCAGCTTAAGGGTCATGAACACTGAA. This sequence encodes CASSLRVMNTE. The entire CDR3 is CASSLRVMNTEAFF.

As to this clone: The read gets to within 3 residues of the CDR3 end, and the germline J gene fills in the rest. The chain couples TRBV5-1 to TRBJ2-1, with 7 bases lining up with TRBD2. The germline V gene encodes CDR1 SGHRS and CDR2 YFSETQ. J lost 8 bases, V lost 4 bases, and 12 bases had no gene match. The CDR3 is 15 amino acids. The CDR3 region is CASSIERGQVDEQFF. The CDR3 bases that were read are TGCGCCAGCAGCATCGAGCGGGGTCAGGTGGATGAG.

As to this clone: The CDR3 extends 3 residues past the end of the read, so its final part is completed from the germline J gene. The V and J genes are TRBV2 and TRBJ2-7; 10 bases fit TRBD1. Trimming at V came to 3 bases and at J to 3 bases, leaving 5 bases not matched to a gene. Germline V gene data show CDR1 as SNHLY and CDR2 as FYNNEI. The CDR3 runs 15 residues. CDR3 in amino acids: CASSEGQGFYYEQYF. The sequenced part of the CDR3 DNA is TGTGCCAGCAGTGAGGGACAGGGGTTCTACTACGAG.

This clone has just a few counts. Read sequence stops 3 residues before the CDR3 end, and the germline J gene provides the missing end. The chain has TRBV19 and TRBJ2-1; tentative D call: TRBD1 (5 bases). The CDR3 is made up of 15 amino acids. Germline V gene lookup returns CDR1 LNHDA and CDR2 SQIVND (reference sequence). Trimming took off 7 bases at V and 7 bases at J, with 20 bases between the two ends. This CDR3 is CASTMGRGVGNEQFF. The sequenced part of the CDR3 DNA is TGTGCCAGTACCATGGGTAGGGGCGTGGGAAATGAG.

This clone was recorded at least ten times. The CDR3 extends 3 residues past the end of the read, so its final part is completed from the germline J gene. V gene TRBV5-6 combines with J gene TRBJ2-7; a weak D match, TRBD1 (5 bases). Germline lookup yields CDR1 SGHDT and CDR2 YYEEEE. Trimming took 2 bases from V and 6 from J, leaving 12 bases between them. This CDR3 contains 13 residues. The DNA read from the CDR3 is TGTGCCAGCAGCTTAGATCAGGGCCGCGAG. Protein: CASSLDQGRE. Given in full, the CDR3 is CASSLDQGREQYF.

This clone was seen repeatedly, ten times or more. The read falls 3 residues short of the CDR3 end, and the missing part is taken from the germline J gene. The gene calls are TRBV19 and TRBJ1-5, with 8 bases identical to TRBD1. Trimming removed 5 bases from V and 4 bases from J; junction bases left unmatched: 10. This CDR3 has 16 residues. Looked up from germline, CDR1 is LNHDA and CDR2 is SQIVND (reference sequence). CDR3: CASSPLGTGSNQPQHF. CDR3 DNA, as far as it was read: TGTGCCAGTAGTCCACTTGGGACAGGATCTAATCAGCCC.

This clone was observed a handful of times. CDR3 loop: CASSQTGDNQPQHF. The covered CDR3 bases are TGTGCCAGCTCACAAACAGGGGATAATCAGCCC. The chain recombines TRBV18 with TRBJ1-5; TRBD1 agrees at 7 bases. The CDR3 end lies 3 residues beyond the end of the read and is filled in from the germline J gene. CDR1 and CDR2 (germline): KGHSH, LQKENI. The CDR3 consists of 14 residues. The ends lost 4 bases at V and 4 bases at J; junction bases unmatched: 4.

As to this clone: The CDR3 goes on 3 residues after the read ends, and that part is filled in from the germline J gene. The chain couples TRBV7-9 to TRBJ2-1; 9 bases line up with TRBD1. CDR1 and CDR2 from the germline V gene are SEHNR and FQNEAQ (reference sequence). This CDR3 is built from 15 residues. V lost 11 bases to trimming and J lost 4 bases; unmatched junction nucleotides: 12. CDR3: CAPRRTGAPYNEQFF. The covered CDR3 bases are TGTGCCCCGCGAAGGACAGGGGCTCCATACAATGAG.

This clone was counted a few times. The sequenced part of the CDR3 DNA is TGTGCCAGCAGTGAACGCAGGACAGGGCGCTCCTACGAG. Translating gives CASSERRTGRSYE. The whole CDR3 is CASSERRTGRSYEQYF. This chain links TRBV6-1 with TRBJ2-7; 8 nucleotides match TRBD1. The CDR3 end is not reached by the read, which stops 3 residues before it; the germline J gene fills it in. V lost 2 bases and J lost 0; bases outside the gene matches: 6. Germline V CDR1 and CDR2: MNHNS, SASEGT. The CDR3 is 16 amino acids.

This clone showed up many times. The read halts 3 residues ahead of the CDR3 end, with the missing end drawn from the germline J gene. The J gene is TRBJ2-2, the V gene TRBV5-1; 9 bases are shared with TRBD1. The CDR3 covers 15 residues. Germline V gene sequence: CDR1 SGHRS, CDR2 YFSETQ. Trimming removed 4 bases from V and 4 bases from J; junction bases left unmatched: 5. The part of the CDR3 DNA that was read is TGCGCCAGCAGCCTGGGACAGGGAGGCACCGGGGAG. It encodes CASSLGQGGTGE. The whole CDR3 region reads CASSLGQGGTGELFF. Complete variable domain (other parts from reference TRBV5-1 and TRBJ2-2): KAGVTQTPRYLIKTRGQQVTLSCSPISGHRSVSWYQQTPGQGLQFLFEYFSETQRNKGNFPGRFSGRQFSNSRSEMNVSTLELGDSALYLCASSLGQGGTGELFFGEGSRLTVL.

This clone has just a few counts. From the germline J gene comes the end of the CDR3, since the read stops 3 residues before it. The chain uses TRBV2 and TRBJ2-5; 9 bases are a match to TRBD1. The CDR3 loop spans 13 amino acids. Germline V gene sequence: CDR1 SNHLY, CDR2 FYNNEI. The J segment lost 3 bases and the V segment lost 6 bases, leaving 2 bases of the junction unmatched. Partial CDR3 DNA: TGTGCCAGCAGGACAGGGGGTAAAGAGACC. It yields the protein CASRTGGKET. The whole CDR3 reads CASRTGGKETQYF.